This T cell receptor (beta chain) is from a study of cytomegalovirus exposure and HLA in healthy donors. PCR employed 60 Vbeta and 13 Jbeta primers. The method was immunoSEQ multiplex PCR; TCRdb's version includes in-frame clones alone and lacks a portion of them. The repertoire consists of fewer than 90,000 clones, with approximately 79% occurring once and the leading ten covering roughly 6%. V was cut by 8 bases and J by 9 bases, with 14 bases left in between. The length of the CDR3 is 11 residues. Germline V gives CDR1 SQVTM, CDR2 ANQGSEA. The chain couples TRBV29-1 to TRBJ2-1; D remains ambiguous. The sample was PBMCs. The sequence was obtained from a female donor in good health and CMV-seronegative. Here the CDR3 reads CSTALYSEQFF. The CDR3 DNA sequence: TGCAGCACTGCCCTCTACTCTGAGCAGTTCTTC.